This is a list of T cell receptor beta chains from one sample in a study of OX40 agonist ivuxolimab in advanced cancers. TCRdb's table, derived via immunoSEQ multiplex PCR, lists solely in-frame clones and lacks some. The sample comprises under 90,000 clones, approximately 89% of which are singletons, and around 0.18% rests with the top ten. Sequencing was performed on CD4+ or CD8+ T cells sorted from blood, taken in a trial of the OX40 agonist ivuxolimab. Receptors were obtained from an adult with an advanced solid tumor such as melanoma, head and neck, liver or kidney cancer. Both conserved end residues are part of each CDR3. D genes are given only for firm matches. Size is stated for part of the rows, as once, few or many counts, or as a class when the clone is expanded.

D gene: NA; J gene: TRBJ1-2; clone size: NA; V gene: TRBV7-7; CDR3 protein: CASSGPRGEDYTF; CDR3 DNA: TGTGCCAGCAGCGGACCGAGGGGTGAGGACTACACCTTC
D gene: NA; J gene: TRBJ1-2; clone size: NA; V gene: TRBV25-1; CDR3 protein: CASSEQGHYGYTF; CDR3 DNA: TGTGCCAGCAGTGAGCAGGGCCACTATGGCTACACCTTC
D gene: NA; J gene: TRBJ1-6; clone size: few; V gene: TRBV2; CDR3 protein: CASREGNQGYSPLHF; CDR3 DNA: TGTGCCAGCAGGGAGGGTAATCAGGGTTATTCACCCCTCCACTTT
D gene: NA; J gene: TRBJ1-3; clone size: NA; V gene: TRBV6-6; CDR3 protein: CASSLRSGNTIYF; CDR3 DNA: TGTGCCAGCAGCTTACGCTCTGGAAACACCATATATTTT
D gene: NA; J gene: TRBJ1-2; clone size: once; V gene: TRBV30; CDR3 protein: CAWSVGAFNYGYTF; CDR3 DNA: TGTGCCTGGAGTGTAGGAGCTTTCAACTATGGCTACACCTTC
D gene: TRBD1; J gene: TRBJ1-4; clone size: NA; V gene: TRBV10-2; CDR3 protein: CASSGQGKGSNEKLFF; CDR3 DNA: TGCGCCAGCAGCGGACAGGGGAAGGGTTCTAATGAAAAACTGTTTTTT
D gene: NA; J gene: TRBJ2-1; clone size: NA; V gene: TRBV15; CDR3 protein: CATSRDGRMSSYNEQFF; CDR3 DNA: TGTGCCACCAGCAGAGATGGACGGATGTCCTCCTACAATGAGCAGTTCTTC
D gene: TRBD2; J gene: TRBJ2-3; clone size: NA; V gene: TRBV27; CDR3 protein: CASSNPGLASDTQYF; CDR3 DNA: TGTGCCAGCAGTAATCCGGGACTAGCCTCAGATACGCAGTATTTT
D gene: NA; J gene: TRBJ2-3; clone size: NA; V gene: TRBV6-1; CDR3 protein: CASRQMPPDTQYF; CDR3 DNA: TGTGCCAGCAGACAGATGCCGCCAGATACGCAGTATTTT
D gene: TRBD1; J gene: TRBJ1-2; clone size: NA; V gene: TRBV6-5; CDR3 protein: CASMARGGFNYGYTF; CDR3 DNA: TGTGCCAGCATGGCGCGAGGGGGCTTTAACTATGGCTACACCTTC
D gene: NA; J gene: TRBJ2-7; clone size: NA; V gene: TRBV10-3; CDR3 protein: CAISEILRNEQYF; CDR3 DNA: TGTGCCATCAGTGAGATCTTGAGGAACGAGCAGTACTTC
D gene: NA; J gene: TRBJ2-7; clone size: NA; V gene: TRBV7-8; CDR3 protein: CASSKATTVTYEQYF; CDR3 DNA: TGTGCCAGCAGCAAAGCTACGACAGTTACCTACGAGCAGTACTTC
D gene: TRBD2; J gene: TRBJ2-3; clone size: NA; V gene: TRBV5-1; CDR3 protein: CASSRTPLAALSTDTQYF; CDR3 DNA: TGCGCCAGCAGCAGAACACCCCTAGCGGCCCTTAGCACAGATACGCAGTATTTT
D gene: NA; J gene: TRBJ2-5; clone size: NA; V gene: TRBV18; CDR3 protein: CASSPIMQETQYF; CDR3 DNA: TGTGCCAGCTCACCGATAATGCAAGAGACCCAGTACTTC
D gene: NA; J gene: TRBJ2-5; clone size: NA; V gene: TRBV7-9; CDR3 protein: CASSLGPWVETQYF; CDR3 DNA: TGTGCCAGCAGCTTGGGACCTTGGGTGGAGACCCAGTACTTC
D gene: NA; J gene: TRBJ1-2; clone size: NA; V gene: TRBV7-8; CDR3 protein: CASSGSAGGGGYGYTF; CDR3 DNA: TGTGCCAGCAGCGGTTCCGCGGGAGGGGGTGGCTATGGCTACACCTTC
D gene: TRBD1; J gene: TRBJ2-1; clone size: NA; V gene: TRBV9; CDR3 protein: CASSVAHTGAGEQFF; CDR3 DNA: TGTGCCAGCAGCGTCGCGCATACAGGGGCCGGTGAGCAGTTCTTC
D gene: NA; J gene: TRBJ2-5; clone size: NA; V gene: TRBV19; CDR3 protein: CASSIDGADGETQYF; CDR3 DNA: TGTGCCAGTAGTATAGACGGGGCTGATGGGGAGACCCAGTACTTC
D gene: NA; J gene: TRBJ2-2; clone size: NA; V gene: TRBV7-3; CDR3 protein: CASSLTGAANTGELFF; CDR3 DNA: TGTGCCAGCAGCTTAACTGGCGCAGCGAACACCGGGGAGCTGTTTTTT
D gene: NA; J gene: TRBJ2-3; clone size: NA; V gene: TRBV5-1; CDR3 protein: CASSYGGGGADTQYF; CDR3 DNA: TGCGCCAGCAGCTACGGCGGAGGTGGGGCAGATACGCAGTATTTT
D gene: NA; J gene: TRBJ2-7; clone size: NA; V gene: TRBV18; CDR3 protein: CASSPVSQVSGLSPGEQYF; CDR3 DNA: TGTGCCAGCTCACCAGTTTCTCAGGTCTCTGGACTCTCCCCAGGCGAGCAGTACTTC
D gene: TRBD1; J gene: TRBJ1-5; clone size: NA; V gene: TRBV7-8; CDR3 protein: CASSASRDRNQPQHF; CDR3 DNA: TGTGCCAGCAGCGCGAGCCGGGACAGAAATCAGCCCCAGCATTTT
D gene: TRBD1; J gene: TRBJ1-6; clone size: NA; V gene: TRBV18; CDR3 protein: CASSPTGTGRNSPLHF; CDR3 DNA: TGTGCCAGCTCACCTACAGGGACAGGGAGAAATTCACCCCTCCACTTT
D gene: NA; J gene: TRBJ2-7; clone size: NA; V gene: TRBV6-5; CDR3 protein: CASRKWGGRYEQYF; CDR3 DNA: TGTGCCAGCAGAAAATGGGGGGGCAGATACGAGCAGTACTTC
D gene: TRBD1; J gene: TRBJ1-1; clone size: NA; V gene: TRBV29-1; CDR3 protein: CSVGPGTGATEAFF; CDR3 DNA: TGCAGCGTGGGTCCCGGGACAGGGGCTACTGAAGCTTTCTTT
D gene: NA; J gene: TRBJ2-3; clone size: once; V gene: TRBV29-1; CDR3 protein: CSVDRGTTDTQYF; CDR3 DNA: TGCAGCGTTGATCGGGGTACCACAGATACGCAGTATTTT
D gene: NA; J gene: TRBJ1-2; clone size: NA; V gene: TRBV21-1; CDR3 protein: CASSMAVRPIYYGYTF; CDR3 DNA: TGTGCCAGCAGCATGGCGGTGCGACCCATCTACTATGGCTACACCTTC
D gene: NA; J gene: TRBJ2-5; clone size: NA; V gene: TRBV5-1; CDR3 protein: CASSLGAAGGMKTQYF; CDR3 DNA: TGCGCCAGCAGCTTGGGGGCAGCGGGCGGAATGAAGACCCAGTACTTC
D gene: NA; J gene: TRBJ2-3; clone size: once; V gene: TRBV11-2; CDR3 protein: CASSLDPGRGTDTQYF; CDR3 DNA: TGTGCCAGCAGCTTAGATCCGGGGAGAGGCACAGATACGCAGTATTTT
D gene: TRBD2; J gene: TRBJ2-1; clone size: NA; V gene: TRBV5-1; CDR3 protein: CASTPLRTSGNEQFF; CDR3 DNA: TGCGCCAGCACCCCCCTACGGACTAGTGGAAATGAGCAGTTCTTC
D gene: NA; J gene: TRBJ2-5; clone size: once; V gene: TRBV11-2; CDR3 protein: CASSPGQTWAAQYF; CDR3 DNA: TGTGCCAGCAGCCCAGGACAGACTTGGGCGGCCCAGTACTTC
D gene: NA; J gene: TRBJ2-1; clone size: NA; V gene: TRBV7-3; CDR3 protein: CASSLTPLGTGYNEQFF; CDR3 DNA: TGTGCCAGCAGCTTAACCCCCCTAGGGACGGGCTACAATGAGCAGTTCTTC
D gene: NA; J gene: TRBJ2-5; clone size: NA; V gene: TRBV7-8; CDR3 protein: CASSHYEFGSPQETQYF; CDR3 DNA: TGTGCCAGCAGCCATTACGAGTTCGGCTCCCCCCAAGAGACCCAGTACTTC
D gene: TRBD1; J gene: TRBJ1-5; clone size: NA; V gene: TRBV28; CDR3 protein: CASSSTGGLDQPQHF; CDR3 DNA: TGTGCCAGCAGTTCAACAGGGGGTCTCGATCAGCCCCAGCATTTT
D gene: NA; J gene: TRBJ2-7; clone size: NA; V gene: TRBV27; CDR3 protein: CASSQRQGSSYEQYF; CDR3 DNA: TGTGCCAGCAGCCAGCGGCAGGGGAGCTCCTACGAGCAGTACTTC
D gene: NA; J gene: TRBJ2-4; clone size: NA; V gene: TRBV5-1; CDR3 protein: CASSLVGSRQNIQYF; CDR3 DNA: TGCGCCAGCAGCTTGGTGGGATCGAGGCAAAACATTCAGTACTTC
D gene: TRBD1; J gene: TRBJ2-1; clone size: NA; V gene: TRBV5-1; CDR3 protein: CASSLGTGGHNEQFF; CDR3 DNA: TGCGCCAGCAGCCTGGGGACAGGGGGGCACAATGAGCAGTTCTTC
D gene: NA; J gene: TRBJ1-4; clone size: NA; V gene: TRBV20-1; CDR3 protein: CSARAREKLFF; CDR3 DNA: TGCAGTGCTAGAGCCAGGGAAAAACTGTTTTTT
D gene: TRBD1; J gene: TRBJ1-1; clone size: NA; V gene: TRBV19; CDR3 protein: CATKNVVTGGTEAFF; CDR3 DNA: TGTGCCACCAAAAATGTCGTGACAGGGGGCACTGAAGCTTTCTTT
D gene: NA; J gene: TRBJ2-5; clone size: once; V gene: TRBV6-1; CDR3 protein: CASSGTATQETQYF; CDR3 DNA: TGTGCCAGCAGTGGTACAGCCACTCAAGAGACCCAGTACTTC
D gene: NA; J gene: TRBJ2-5; clone size: NA; V gene: TRBV19; CDR3 protein: CASSTQGRETQYF; CDR3 DNA: TGTGCCAGTAGTACCCAGGGTCGGGAGACCCAGTACTTC
D gene: NA; J gene: TRBJ1-3; clone size: NA; V gene: TRBV30; CDR3 protein: CAWSVGLWTINTIYF; CDR3 DNA: TGTGCCTGGAGTGTAGGGCTATGGACAATTAACACCATATATTTT
D gene: TRBD1; J gene: TRBJ1-2; clone size: NA; V gene: TRBV29-1; CDR3 protein: CSAGGGQGYYGYTF; CDR3 DNA: TGCAGCGCTGGCGGAGGACAGGGCTACTATGGCTACACCTTC
D gene: NA; J gene: TRBJ2-1; clone size: NA; V gene: TRBV19; CDR3 protein: CASSGRTRNFNEQFF; CDR3 DNA: TGTGCCAGTAGTGGGAGGACTCGAAATTTCAATGAGCAGTTCTTC